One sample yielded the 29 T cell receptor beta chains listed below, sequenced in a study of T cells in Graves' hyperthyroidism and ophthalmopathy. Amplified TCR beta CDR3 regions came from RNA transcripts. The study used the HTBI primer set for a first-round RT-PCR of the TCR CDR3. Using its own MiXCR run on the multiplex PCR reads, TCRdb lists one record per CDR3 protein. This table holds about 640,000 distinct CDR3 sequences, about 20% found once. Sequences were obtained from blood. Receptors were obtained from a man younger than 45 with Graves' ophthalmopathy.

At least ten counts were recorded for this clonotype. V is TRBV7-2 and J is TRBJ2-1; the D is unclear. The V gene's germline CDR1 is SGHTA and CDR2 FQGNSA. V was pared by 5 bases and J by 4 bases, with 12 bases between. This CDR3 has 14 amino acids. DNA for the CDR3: TGTGCCAGCAGCCCCGCCAGGAGATACAATGAGCAGTTCTTC. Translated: CASSPARRYNEQFF.

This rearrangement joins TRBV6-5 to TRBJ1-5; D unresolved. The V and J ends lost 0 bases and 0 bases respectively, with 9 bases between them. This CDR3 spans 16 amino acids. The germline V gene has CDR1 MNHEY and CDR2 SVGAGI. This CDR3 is CASSYSEVGSNQPQHF. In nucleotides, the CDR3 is TGTGCCAGCAGTTACTCGGAGGTTGGTAGCAATCAGCCCCAGCATTTT.

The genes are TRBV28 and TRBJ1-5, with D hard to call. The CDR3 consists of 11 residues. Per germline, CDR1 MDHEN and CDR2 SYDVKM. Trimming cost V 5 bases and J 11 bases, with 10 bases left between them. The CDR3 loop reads CASSIGRSQHF. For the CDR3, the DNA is TGTGCCAGCAGTATCGGGAGGTCCCAGCATTTT. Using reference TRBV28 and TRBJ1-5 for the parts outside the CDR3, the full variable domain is DVKVTQSSRYLVKRTGEKVFLECVQDMDHENMFWYRQDPGLGLRLIYFSYDVKMKEKGDIPEGYSVSREKKERFSLILESASTNQTSMYLCASSIGRSQHFGDGTRLSIL.

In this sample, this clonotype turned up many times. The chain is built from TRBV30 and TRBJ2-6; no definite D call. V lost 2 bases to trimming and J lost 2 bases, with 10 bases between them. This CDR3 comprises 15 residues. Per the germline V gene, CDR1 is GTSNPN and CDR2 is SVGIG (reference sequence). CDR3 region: CAWSLGSAGANVLTF. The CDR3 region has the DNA TGTGCCTGGAGTTTAGGGTCAGCTGGGGCCAACGTCCTGACTTTC. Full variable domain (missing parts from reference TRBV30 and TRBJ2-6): SQTIHQWPATLVQPVGSPLSLECTVEGTSNPNLYWYRQAAGRGLQLLFYSVGIGQISSEVPQNLSASRPQDRQFILSSKKLLLSDSGFYLCAWSLGSAGANVLTFGAGSRLTVL.

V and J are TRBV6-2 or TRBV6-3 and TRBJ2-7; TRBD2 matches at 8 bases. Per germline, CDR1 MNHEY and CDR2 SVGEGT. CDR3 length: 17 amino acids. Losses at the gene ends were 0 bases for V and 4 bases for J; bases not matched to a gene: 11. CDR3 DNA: TGTGCCAGCAGTTACTCCTGGCAACTAGCGGCCCTTTACGAGCAGTACTTC. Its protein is CASSYSWQLAALYEQYF.

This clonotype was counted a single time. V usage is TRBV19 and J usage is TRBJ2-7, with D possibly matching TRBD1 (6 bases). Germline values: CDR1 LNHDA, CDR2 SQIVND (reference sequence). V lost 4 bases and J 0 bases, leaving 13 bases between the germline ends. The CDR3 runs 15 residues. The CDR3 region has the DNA TGTGCCAGTAGTACTCAGGGGCCAACCTCCTACGAGCAGTACTTC. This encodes CASSTQGPTSYEQYF. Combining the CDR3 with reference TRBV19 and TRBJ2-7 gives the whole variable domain DGGITQSPKYLFRKEGQNVTLSCEQNLNHDAMYWYRQDPGQGLRLIYYSQIVNDFQKGDIAEGYSVSREKKESFPLTVTSAQKNPTAFYLCASSTQGPTSYEQYFGPGTRLTVT.

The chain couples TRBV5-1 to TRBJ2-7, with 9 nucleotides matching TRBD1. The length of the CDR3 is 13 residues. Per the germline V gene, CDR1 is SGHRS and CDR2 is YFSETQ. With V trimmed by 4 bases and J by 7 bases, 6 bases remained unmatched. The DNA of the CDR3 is TGCGCCAGCAGCCCAGCCGGGACAGGGGAGCAGTACTTC. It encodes CASSPAGTGEQYF.

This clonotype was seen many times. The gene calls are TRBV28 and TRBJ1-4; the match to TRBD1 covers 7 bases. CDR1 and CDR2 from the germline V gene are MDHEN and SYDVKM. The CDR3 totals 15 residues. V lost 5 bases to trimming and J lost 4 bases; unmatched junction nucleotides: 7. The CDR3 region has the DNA TGTGCCAGCAGTCCCCCCCAGGGGGGTAATGAAAAACTGTTTTTT. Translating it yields CASSPPQGGNEKLFF.

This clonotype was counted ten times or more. In DNA form, the CDR3 reads TGTGCCAGCAGTGGTACATGGCGCGGGGAGACCCAGTACTTC. Residues: CASSGTWRGETQYF. V and J are TRBV27 and TRBJ2-5; maybe TRBD2 (5 bases). Per the germline V gene, CDR1 is MNHEY and CDR2 is SMNVEV (reference sequence). The CDR3 runs 14 residues. Trimming removed 5 bases from V and 5 bases from J, with 15 bases in between.

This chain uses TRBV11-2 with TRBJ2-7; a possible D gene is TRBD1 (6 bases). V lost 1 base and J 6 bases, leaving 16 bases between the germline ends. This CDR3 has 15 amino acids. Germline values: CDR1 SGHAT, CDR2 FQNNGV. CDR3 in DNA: TGTGCCAGCAGCTTAGGTATGGCAGGGGAGAGCGAGCAGTACTTC. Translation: CASSLGMAGESEQYF.

The CDR3 reads CASSALRRGVYSPLHF. CDR3 DNA sequence: TGTGCCAGCAGCGCCCTGAGGAGGGGCGTATATTCACCCCTCCACTTT. The chain joins TRBV11-2 to TRBJ1-6, with D maybe TRBD1 (5 bases). CDR3 length equals 16 residues. The germline gives CDR1 SGHAT, CDR2 FQNNGV. Between the trimmed V and J ends, which lost 5 bases and 8 bases, there was a span of 19 bases.

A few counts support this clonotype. CDR3 residues: CASSQGQGAVYEQYF. As DNA, the CDR3 is TGCGCCAGCAGCCAGGGACAGGGGGCGGTATACGAGCAGTACTTC. The chain is built from TRBV4-1 and TRBJ2-7, with 12 bases lining up with TRBD1. Trimming at V came to 3 bases and at J to 4 bases, leaving 4 bases not matched to a gene. CDR1 MGHRA and CDR2 YSYEKL come from the germline V gene. The length of the CDR3 is 15 residues.

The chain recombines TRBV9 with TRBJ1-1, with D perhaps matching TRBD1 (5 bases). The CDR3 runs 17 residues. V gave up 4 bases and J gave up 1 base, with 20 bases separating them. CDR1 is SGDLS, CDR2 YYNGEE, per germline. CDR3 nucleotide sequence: TGTGCCAGCAGCCCTTCGGGCAAGAGACAGCCGAACACTGAAGCTTTCTTT. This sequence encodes CASSPSGKRQPNTEAFF.

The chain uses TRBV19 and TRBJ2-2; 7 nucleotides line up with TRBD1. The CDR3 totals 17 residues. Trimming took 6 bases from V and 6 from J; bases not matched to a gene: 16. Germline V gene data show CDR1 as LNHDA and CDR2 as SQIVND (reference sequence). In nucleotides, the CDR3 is TGTGCCAGTAGCACTTTATCCGGGACAGCTATCCCCGGGGAGCTGTTTTTT. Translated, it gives CASSTLSGTAIPGELFF.

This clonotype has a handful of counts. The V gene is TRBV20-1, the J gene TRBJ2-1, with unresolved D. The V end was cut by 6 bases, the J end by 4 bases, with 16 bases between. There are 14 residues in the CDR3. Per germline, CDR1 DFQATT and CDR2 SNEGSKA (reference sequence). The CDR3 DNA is TGCAGTGCGAACCATCCTCAAGGTTACAATGAGCAGTTCTTC. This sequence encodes CSANHPQGYNEQFF.

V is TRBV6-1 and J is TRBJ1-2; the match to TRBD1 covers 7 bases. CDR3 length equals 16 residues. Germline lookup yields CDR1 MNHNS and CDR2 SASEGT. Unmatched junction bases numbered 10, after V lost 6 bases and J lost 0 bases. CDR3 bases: TGTGCCAGCAGACCCGGAGGGGGACAGACTAACTATGGCTACACCTTC. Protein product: CASRPGGGQTNYGYTF.

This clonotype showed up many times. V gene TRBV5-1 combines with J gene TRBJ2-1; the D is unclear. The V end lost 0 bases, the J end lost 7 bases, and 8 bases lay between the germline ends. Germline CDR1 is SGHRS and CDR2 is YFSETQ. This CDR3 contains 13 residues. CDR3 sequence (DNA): TGCGCCAGCAGCTTGGGTAGGGCTAATGAGCAGTTCTTC. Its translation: CASSLGRANEQFF.

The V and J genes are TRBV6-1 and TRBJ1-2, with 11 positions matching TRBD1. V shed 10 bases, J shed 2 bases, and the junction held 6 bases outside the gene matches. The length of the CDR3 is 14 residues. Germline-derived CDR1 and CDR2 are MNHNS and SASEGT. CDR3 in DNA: TGTGCCACCCTGGGACAGGGGGAGAACTATGGCTACACCTTC. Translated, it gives CATLGQGENYGYTF.

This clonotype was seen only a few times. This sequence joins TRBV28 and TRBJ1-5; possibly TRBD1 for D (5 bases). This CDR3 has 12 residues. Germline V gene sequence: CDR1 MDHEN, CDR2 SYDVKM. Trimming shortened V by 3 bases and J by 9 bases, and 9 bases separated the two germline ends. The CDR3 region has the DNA TGTGCCAGCAGTTTCGTCAGGGCGCCCCAGCATTTT. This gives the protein CASSFVRAPQHF.

The CDR3 is CASKPLGQGKDTQYF. The CDR3 DNA sequence: TGTGCCAGCAAACCCTTGGGGCAGGGGAAGGATACGCAGTATTTT. The V gene is TRBV19, the J gene TRBJ2-3, with D possibly matching TRBD1 (6 bases). The CDR3 totals 15 residues. Germline V gene lookup returns CDR1 LNHDA and CDR2 SQIVND (reference sequence). V lost 9 bases and J 6 bases, leaving 22 bases between the germline ends.

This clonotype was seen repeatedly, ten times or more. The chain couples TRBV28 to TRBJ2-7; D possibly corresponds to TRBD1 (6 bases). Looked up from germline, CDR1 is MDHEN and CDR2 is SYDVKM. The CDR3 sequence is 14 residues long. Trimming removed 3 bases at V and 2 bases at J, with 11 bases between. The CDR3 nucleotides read TGTGCCAGCAGTTTCCAGGACAGAGCCTACGAGCAGTACTTC. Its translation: CASSFQDRAYEQYF.

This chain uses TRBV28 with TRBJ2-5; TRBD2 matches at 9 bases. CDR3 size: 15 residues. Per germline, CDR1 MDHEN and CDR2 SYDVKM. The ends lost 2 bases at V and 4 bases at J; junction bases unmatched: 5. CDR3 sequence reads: CASSLRSGRGETQYF. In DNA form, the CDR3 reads TGTGCCAGCAGTTTACGTAGCGGGAGAGGAGAGACCCAGTACTTC.

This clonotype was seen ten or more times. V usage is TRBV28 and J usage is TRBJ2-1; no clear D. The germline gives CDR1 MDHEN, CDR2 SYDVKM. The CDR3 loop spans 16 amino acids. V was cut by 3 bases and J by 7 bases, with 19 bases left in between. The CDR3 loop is CASSFGGLVTLNEQFF. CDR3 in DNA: TGTGCCAGCAGTTTTGGCGGCTTAGTGACGTTGAATGAGCAGTTCTTC.

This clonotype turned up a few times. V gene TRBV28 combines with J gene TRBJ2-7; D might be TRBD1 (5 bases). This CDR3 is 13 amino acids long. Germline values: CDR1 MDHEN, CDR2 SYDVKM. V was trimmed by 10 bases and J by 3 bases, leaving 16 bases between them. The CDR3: CATTTEIRYEQYF. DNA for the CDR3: TGTGCCACCACGACAGAGATCCGCTACGAGCAGTACTTC. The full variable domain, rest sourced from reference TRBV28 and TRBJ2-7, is DVKVTQSSRYLVKRTGEKVFLECVQDMDHENMFWYRQDPGLGLRLIYFSYDVKMKEKGDIPEGYSVSREKKERFSLILESASTNQTSMYLCATTTEIRYEQYFGPGTRLTVT.

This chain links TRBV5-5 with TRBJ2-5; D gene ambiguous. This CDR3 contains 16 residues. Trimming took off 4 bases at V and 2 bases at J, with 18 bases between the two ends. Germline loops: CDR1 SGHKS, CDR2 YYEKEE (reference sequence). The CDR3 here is CASSPRKPPSQETQYF. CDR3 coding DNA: TGTGCCAGCAGCCCCCGGAAGCCTCCCTCTCAAGAGACCCAGTACTTC.

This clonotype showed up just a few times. The CDR3 nucleotides are TGCAGTGCTCGGGGACTAGCGGGAGGGAATGAGCAGTTCTTC. It translates to CSARGLAGGNEQFF. The chain is built from TRBV20-1 and TRBJ2-1, with 16 bases fitting TRBD2. This CDR3 has 14 amino acids. The germline CDR1 and CDR2 sequences are DFQATT and SNEGSKA (reference sequence). After removal of 5 bases from V and 7 bases from J, the junction contained 2 bases not matched to a gene.

CDR3 region: CSVNPDGTYEQYF. CDR3 in DNA: TGCAGCGTTAACCCGGACGGGACCTACGAGCAGTACTTC. The chain uses TRBV29-1 and TRBJ2-7; D might be TRBD2 (5 bases). The CDR3 runs to 13 residues. The germline V gene has CDR1 SQVTM and CDR2 ANQGSEA. V was clipped by 5 bases and J by 2 bases, with 13 bases between them.

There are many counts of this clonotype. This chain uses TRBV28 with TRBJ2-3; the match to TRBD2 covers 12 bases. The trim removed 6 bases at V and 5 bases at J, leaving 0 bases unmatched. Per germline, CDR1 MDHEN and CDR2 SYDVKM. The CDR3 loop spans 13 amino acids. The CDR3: CASRLAGGDTQYF. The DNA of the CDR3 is TGTGCCAGCAGACTAGCGGGAGGAGATACGCAGTATTTT.

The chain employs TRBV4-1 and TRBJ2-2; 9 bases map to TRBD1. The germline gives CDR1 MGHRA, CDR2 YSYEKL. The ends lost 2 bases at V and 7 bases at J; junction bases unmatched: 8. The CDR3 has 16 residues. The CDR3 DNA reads TGCGCCAGCAGCCAACAGGGACAGGGCTTTTTCGGGGAGCTGTTTTTT. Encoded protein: CASSQQGQGFFGELFF.